This TCR beta chain was recorded in a study of T cells in Graves' hyperthyroidism and ophthalmopathy. Diagnoses were established using clinical symptoms, serum thyroxine and TRAb, thyroid ultrasound and orbital computed tomography. The CDR3 spans 8 residues, counting both ends. CDR1 is SNHLY, CDR2 FYNNEI, per germline. Notes on the study in general: Expanded thyroid clonotypes (above 0.001) were mostly also found in blood.

Amplification yielded TCR beta CDR3 regions, with RNA transcripts as the source. During a first-round RT-PCR of the TCR CDR3, the HTBI primer set was used. In TCRdb, the multiplex PCR reads were re-called with MiXCR into one record per CDR3 protein. The repertoire holds around 540,000 distinct CDR3 sequences, with around 46% as singletons. As to this clonotype: The antigen is unknown. The conserved phenylalanine or tryptophan is not found at the CDR3 terminus, so this likely reflects a read error. Because the CDR3's place on the DNA is in doubt, the DNA is left out and the CDR3 is given as listed by TCRdb.

Sequencing input: peripheral blood or thyroid tissue (not recorded which). V and J are TRBV2 and TRBJ2-1. The source is a young woman with Graves' hyperthyroidism. The CDR3 sequence is CASSTQWS.